Following are 19 T cell receptor beta chains from one sample sequenced in a study of T cell changes during pregnancy in multiple sclerosis. The assay was immunoSEQ multiplex PCR, and TCRdb's table has in-frame clones only and misses some. Here the sample spans some 54,000 clones, roughly 93% being singletons. The material sequenced was peripheral blood, taken after pregnancy. The receptors here all came from a female donor with multiple sclerosis, enrolled in a pregnancy study.

The genes are TRBV9 and TRBJ2-3; 12 bases line up with TRBD2. The CDR3 runs 16 residues. Germline CDR1 reads SGDLS; CDR2 reads YYNGEE. V dropped 0 bases and J dropped 4; count of bases not matched to a gene: 3. CDR3 loop: CASSVETSGRSDTQYF. The CDR3 DNA reads as TGTGCCAGCAGCGTAGAGACTAGCGGGAGATCAGATACGCAGTATTTT.

The chain has TRBV19 and TRBJ2-5, with D uncertain. Germline V gives CDR1 LNHDA, CDR2 SQIVND (reference sequence). V was shortened by 3 bases and J by 5 bases, with 4 bases between the two germline ends. This CDR3 has 11 amino acids. The CDR3 DNA follows: TGTGCCAGTAGTATGCGGGAGACCCAGTACTTC. This sequence encodes CASSMRETQYF.

This rearrangement joins TRBV18 to TRBJ1-1; D call uncertain. Trimming cost V 3 bases and J 1 base, with 9 bases left between them. The CDR3 loop spans 14 amino acids. CDR1 KGHSH and CDR2 LQKENI come from the germline V gene. CDR3 sequence: CASSPSAKNTEAFF. The CDR3 DNA follows: TGTGCCAGCTCACCGTCTGCGAAGAACACTGAAGCTTTCTTT. Supplemented by reference TRBV18 and TRBJ1-1, the full variable domain reads NAGVMQNPRHLVRRRGQEARLRCSPMKGHSHVYWYRQLPEEGLKFMVYLQKENIIDESGMPKERFSAEFPKEGPSILRIQQVVRGDSAAYFCASSPSAKNTEAFFGQGTRLTVV.

V usage is TRBV2 and J usage is TRBJ2-7; TRBD2 agrees at 7 bases. V lost 3 bases and J lost 4; bases outside the gene matches: 9. The V gene's germline CDR1 is SNHLY and CDR2 FYNNEI. The CDR3 contains 15 residues. CDR3 in DNA: TGTGCCAGCAGTGAGGGCGGGGGTGTATTATACGAGCAGTACTTC. Translated: CASSEGGGVLYEQYF. The entire variable domain, with the rest obtained from reference TRBV2 and TRBJ2-7, is as follows: EPEVTQTPSHQVTQMGQEVILRCVPISNHLYFYWYRQILGQKVEFLVSFYNNEISEKSEIFDDQFSVERPDGSNFTLKIRSTKLEDSAMYFCASSEGGGVLYEQYFGPGTRLTVT.

The J gene is TRBJ2-1, the V gene TRBV6-5, with TRBD2 matching 12 bases. J was trimmed by 7 bases and V by 5 bases; bases with no gene match: 6. This CDR3 is built from 15 residues. Germline CDR1 reads MNHEY; CDR2 reads SVGAGI. The CDR3 region is CASSTSGRFGNEQFF. Written as DNA, the CDR3 is TGTGCCAGCAGTACTAGCGGGAGGTTTGGAAATGAGCAGTTCTTC.

The chain employs TRBV5-1 and TRBJ2-2, with 10 bases aligning to TRBD1. Germline CDR1 reads SGHRS; CDR2 reads YFSETQ. The V segment lost 2 bases and the J segment 6 bases; nucleotides outside the gene matches: 4. The CDR3 consists of 15 residues. CDR3 loop: CASSLGQGVPGELFF. CDR3 bases: TGCGCCAGCAGCTTAGGACAGGGGGTGCCCGGGGAGCTGTTTTTT.

This chain uses TRBV12-1 with TRBJ2-1; the tabulated D call, TRBD1, remains unverified against the DNA. TRBV12-1 is a pseudogene. The CDR3 spans 15 residues. In nucleotides, the CDR3 is TGTGCCAGCAGCCTGACCGGGACAGACTTCGCGGAGCAGTTCTTC. The encoded protein is CASSLTGTDFAEQFF.

The chain carries TRBV10-3 and TRBJ2-7; 8 bases fit TRBD1. CDR3 length: 13 residues. V shed 9 bases, J shed 3 bases, and the junction held 7 bases outside the gene matches. The V gene's germline CDR1 is ENHRY and CDR2 SYGVKD. CDR3 sequence reads: CAIRGQDIYEQYF. The CDR3 nucleotides are TGTGCCATACGGGGACAGGACATCTACGAGCAGTACTTC.

This chain joins TRBV5-4 and TRBJ1-2; no clear D gene. V lost 0 bases and J lost 2, with 11 bases in between. The CDR3 is made up of 15 amino acids. Germline V gene data show CDR1 as SGHNT and CDR2 as YYREEE (reference sequence). CDR3: CASSLVSGRNYGYTF. CDR3 nucleotides: TGTGCCAGCAGCTTGGTGAGCGGCAGGAACTATGGCTACACCTTC. The full variable domain, its missing parts supplied by reference TRBV5-4 and TRBJ1-2, is ETGVTQSPTHLIKTRGQQVTLRCSSQSGHNTVSWYQQALGQGPQFIFQYYREEENGRGNFPPRFSGLQFPNYSSELNVNALELDDSALYLCASSLVSGRNYGYTFGSGTRLTVV.

The chain recombines TRBV27 with TRBJ1-2; D gene unclear. Germline CDR1 is MNHEY and CDR2 is SMNVEV (reference sequence). The CDR3 totals 14 residues. Between the trimmed V and J ends, which lost 0 bases and 1 base, there was a span of 6 bases. CDR3 coding DNA: TGTGCCAGCAGTTTATCGAACAGTAACTATGGCTACACCTTC. It specifies CASSLSNSNYGYTF.

The chain links TRBV19 to TRBJ1-1; D gene ambiguous. CDR3 length: 13 amino acids. Deletions cut 6 bases from V and 1 base from J, with 9 bases between. CDR1 is LNHDA, CDR2 SQIVND, per germline (reference sequence). Written as DNA, the CDR3 is TGTGCCAGTAGGGAGGCTGGGAACACTGAAGCTTTCTTT. It is translated as CASREAGNTEAFF.

The V gene is TRBV19, the J gene TRBJ2-5; no definite D call. This CDR3 comprises 14 residues. V dropped 3 bases and J dropped 1 base, with 9 bases sitting between them. Germline lookup yields CDR1 LNHDA and CDR2 SQIVND (reference sequence). CDR3 region: CASSMQNLQETQYF. CDR3 bases: TGTGCCAGTAGTATGCAGAACCTCCAAGAGACCCAGTACTTC.

The J gene is TRBJ2-3, the V gene TRBV30, with 8 bases fitting TRBD2. Unmatched junction bases numbered 9, after V lost 4 bases and J lost 3 bases. CDR1 and CDR2 (germline): GTSNPN, SVGIG (reference sequence). The CDR3 covers 15 residues. CDR3 bases: TGTGCCTGGACCGGGACTAGGGAGGGGACAGATACGCAGTATTTT. Its translation is CAWTGTREGTDTQYF. The full variable domain, rest sourced from reference TRBV30 and TRBJ2-3, is SQTIHQWPATLVQPVGSPLSLECTVEGTSNPNLYWYRQAAGRGLQLLFYSVGIGQISSEVPQNLSASRPQDRQFILSSKKLLLSDSGFYLCAWTGTREGTDTQYFGPGTRLTVL.

The chain couples TRBV19 to TRBJ1-5; D unresolved. From germline, CDR1 is LNHDA and CDR2 SQIVND (reference sequence). The CDR3 runs 14 residues. Trimming pared 6 bases from V and 4 bases from J, leaving 13 bases between. The CDR3 region has the DNA TGTGCCAGTAGAACTGCTACTAGGAATCAGCCCCAGCATTTT. Encoded protein: CASRTATRNQPQHF.

The rearrangement uses TRBV29-1 and TRBJ2-7; 13 bases are a match to TRBD2. V lost 6 bases to trimming and J lost 6 bases; unmatched junction nucleotides: 5. CDR1 and CDR2 from the germline V gene are SQVTM and ANQGSEA. This CDR3 has 13 amino acids. The CDR3 loop reads CSVTSGRDGEQYF. For the CDR3, the DNA is TGCAGCGTCACTAGCGGGAGGGATGGCGAGCAGTACTTC.

This clone was recorded once. V is TRBV29-1 and J is TRBJ2-7; 8 nucleotides match TRBD2. The trim removed 4 bases at V and 6 bases at J, leaving 5 bases unmatched. The CDR3 has 12 residues. From germline, CDR1 is SQVTM and CDR2 ANQGSEA. CDR3 region: CSVVRGVGEQYF. DNA of the CDR3: TGCAGCGTTGTGCGGGGGGTAGGCGAGCAGTACTTC.

The rearrangement uses TRBV4-2 and TRBJ1-5, with a possible D match to TRBD1 (5 bases). Germline CDR1 and CDR2: LGHNA and YNFKEQ. The CDR3 is 15 residues long. V dropped 0 bases and J dropped 6 bases, with 12 bases sitting between them. The CDR3 coding sequence is TGTGCCAGCAGCCAAGATTGGCAGGGTACTCAGCCCCAGCATTTT. Translating it yields CASSQDWQGTQPQHF.

The rearrangement joins TRBV5-1 to TRBJ2-3; 8 bases map to TRBD1. The germline V gene encodes CDR1 SGHRS and CDR2 YFSETQ. This CDR3 is built from 17 residues. Trimming cost V 0 bases and J 0 bases; bases outside gene matches: 6. CDR3 sequence (DNA): TGCGCCAGCAGCTTGGAACCAACAGGGGGGAGCACAGATACGCAGTATTTT. Translated: CASSLEPTGGSTDTQYF.

The chain links TRBV28 to TRBJ1-4; 7 positions match TRBD1. The CDR3 covers 14 residues. Germline CDR1 and CDR2: MDHEN and SYDVKM. V shed 6 bases and J 7 bases; nucleotides not matched to a gene: 8. Here the CDR3 DNA reads TGTGCCAGCAGCTACGACAGGGTTGTTGAAAAACTGTTTTTT. Translation: CASSYDRVVEKLFF.